This T cell receptor beta chain was captured in a study of molecular identifiers for immune sequencing clone quantification. TCRdb analysed the PCR reads with MiXCR anew, one entry per CDR3 protein. The data contain around 470,000 distinct CDR3 sequences, about 25% of them singletons. Trimming cost V 0 bases and J 2 bases, with 14 bases left between them. Germline V lookup: CDR1 LGHNA, CDR2 YSLEER. The CDR3 consists of 16 residues. This clonotype was counted between two and nine times. Its antigen is as yet unknown. The study's findings and limits: In naive cells, under 1% of molecules belonged to clones above 20 RNA copies, against over 99% in effector cells.

This receptor was taken from a human donor in good health. Some libraries in this study had Jurkat cell RNA spiked in. The sequenced sample consisted of naive CD8+ T cells from blood, with Jurkat cell RNA spiked in. Subset denoted: FACS-sorted CD8+CD4-CCR7+CD45RA+ naive T cells. This chain uses TRBV4-3 with TRBJ2-7, with D unclear. The CDR3, as DNA: TGCGCCAGCAGCCAAGATAGAGGCGGCAGTACCTACGAGCAGTACTTC. This gives the protein CASSQDRGGSTYEQYF.